Sequencing of this T cell receptor (beta chain) was carried out in a study of T cells in Graves' hyperthyroidism and ophthalmopathy. Study observations and caveats: Blood held most thyroid clonotypes expanded above 0.001 frequency.

Details on this clonotype: The antigen is not known.

Trimming pared 3 bases from V and 2 bases from J, leaving 7 bases between. The CDR3 is 13 amino acids. Per germline, CDR1 SGHDT and CDR2 YYEEEE. Amplified TCR beta CDR3 regions came from RNA transcripts. First-round RT-PCR targeting the TCR CDR3 was performed with the HTBI primer set. Each CDR3 protein is one row after TCRdb ran MiXCR on the multiplex PCR reads. The sample shows 500,000 to 650,000 distinct CDR3 sequences, roughly 17% of them seen only once. Each ophthalmopathy patient scored at least 3 on the Clinical Activity Score and at least 4 on NOSPECS grade, with duration under 3 months. PBMCs came from 9 to 10 ml fresh peripheral blood.

The chain uses TRBV5-6 and TRBJ2-3; D remains unclear. The material sequenced was blood. This receptor was identified in a woman between 18 and 30 years old with Graves' ophthalmopathy. CDR3 in DNA: TGTGCCAGCAGCTCACTCTACACAGATACGCAGTATTTT. Amino acid sequence: CASSSLYTDTQYF.